This T cell receptor (beta chain) was captured by sequencing in a study of blood T cell repertoires in COVID-19. Study overall: Samples taken during acute and convalescent COVID-19 were collected in the United States, Italy and Spain. T cells, B-cell-depleted T cells, or PBMCs provided the cDNA or gDNA that served as material.

The authors' processing: By means of reference gene primer amplification, nucleated cell counts were estimated. Here immunoSEQ multiplex PCR was the method, and the copy in TCRdb shows in-frame clones only, minus some. V, J and clone size are taken as reported in that table, and D and trimming were inferred from the DNA itself. The sample consists of 350,000 to 400,000 clones, roughly 89% of them appearing once. In germline, CDR1 is LNHDA, CDR2 SQIVND (reference sequence). CDR3 size: 14 residues. The ends were cut back, 3 bases at V and 5 bases at J, with 8 bases in the middle. The specimen was peripheral blood. The V and J genes are TRBV19 and TRBJ1-6; perhaps TRBD1 as D (6 bases). The clonotype was recovered from a man younger than 35 with active or convalescent COVID-19. The CDR3 protein is CASSISGDNSPLHF. The CDR3 region has the DNA TGTGCCAGTAGTATTTCAGGGGATAATTCACCCCTCCACTTT.